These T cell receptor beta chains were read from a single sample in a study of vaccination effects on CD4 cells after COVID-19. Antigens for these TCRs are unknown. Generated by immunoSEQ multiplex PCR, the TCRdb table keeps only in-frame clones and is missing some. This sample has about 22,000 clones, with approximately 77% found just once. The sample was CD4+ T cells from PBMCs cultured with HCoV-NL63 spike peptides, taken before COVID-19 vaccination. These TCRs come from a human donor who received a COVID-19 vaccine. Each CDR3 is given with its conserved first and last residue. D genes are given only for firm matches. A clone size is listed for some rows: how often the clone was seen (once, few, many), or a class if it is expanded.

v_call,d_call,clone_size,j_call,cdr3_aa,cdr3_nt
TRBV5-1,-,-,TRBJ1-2,CASSLTAGNYGYTF,TGCGCCAGCAGCCTGACAGCTGGGAACTATGGCTACACCTTC
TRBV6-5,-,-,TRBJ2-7,CASSREFLPSYEQYF,TGTGCCAGCAGTAGGGAGTTCCTACCCTCCTACGAGCAGTACTTC
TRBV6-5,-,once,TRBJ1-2,CASSPSGVLRGYTF,TGTGCCAGCAGTCCCAGCGGGGTTTTGAGGGGCTACACCTTC
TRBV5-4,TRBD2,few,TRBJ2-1,CASSLDLAGGYNEQFF,TGTGCCAGCAGCTTGGACCTAGCGGGAGGCTACAATGAGCAGTTCTTC
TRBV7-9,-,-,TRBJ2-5,CASSLSEETQYF,TGTGCCAGCAGCTTGTCTGAGGAGACCCAGTACTTC
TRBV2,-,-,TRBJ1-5,CASSGRGSNQPQHF,TGTGCCAGCAGTGGCCGGGGGAGCAATCAGCCCCAGCATTTT
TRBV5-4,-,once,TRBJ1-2,CASSLDSYGYTF,TGTGCCAGCAGCTTGGACAGCTATGGCTACACCTTC
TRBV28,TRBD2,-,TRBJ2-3,CASSSSGRGKSTDTQYF,TGTGCCAGCAGTTCTAGCGGGAGGGGGAAAAGCACAGATACGCAGTATTTT
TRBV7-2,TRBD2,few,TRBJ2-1,CASSLGSGSYNEQFF,TGTGCCAGCAGCTTGGGAAGCGGGAGTTACAATGAGCAGTTCTTC
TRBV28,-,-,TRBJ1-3,CASSKGQRSGNTIYF,TGTGCCAGCAGCAAAGGACAGCGTTCTGGAAACACCATATATTTT
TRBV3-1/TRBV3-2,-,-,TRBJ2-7,CASSHRTAKYEQYF,TGTGCCAGCAGCCACCGGACAGCTAAGTACGAGCAGTACTTC
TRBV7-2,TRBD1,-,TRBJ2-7,CASTPRPPWDSPTYEQYF,TGTGCCAGCACGCCGAGACCCCCCTGGGACAGCCCTACCTACGAGCAGTACTTC
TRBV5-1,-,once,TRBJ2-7,CASRGGGYEQYF,TGCGCCAGTCGTGGAGGAGGCTACGAGCAGTACTTC
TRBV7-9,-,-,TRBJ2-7,CASSKGFYEQYF,TGTGCCAGCAGCAAAGGTTTCTACGAGCAGTACTTC
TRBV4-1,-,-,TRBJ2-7,CASSQRTTILDEQYF,TGCGCCAGCAGCCAGCGGACAACAATCCTCGACGAGCAGTACTTC
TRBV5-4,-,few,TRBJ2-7,CASSRAGSYEQYF,TGTGCCAGCAGTCGGGCCGGATCCTACGAGCAGTACTTC
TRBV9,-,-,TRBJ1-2,CASSEGYGYTF,TGTGCCAGCAGCGAGGGGTATGGCTACACCTTC
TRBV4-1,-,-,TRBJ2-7,CASSQEPSPTYEQYF,TGCGCCAGCAGCCAAGAACCCAGCCCAACCTACGAGCAGTACTTC
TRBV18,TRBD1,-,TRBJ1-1,CASSPLGQMNTEAFF,TGTGCCAGCTCACCCCTGGGACAGATGAACACTGAAGCTTTCTTT
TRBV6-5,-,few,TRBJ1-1,CASKLAGTEAFF,TGTGCCAGCAAGTTAGCCGGGACCGAAGCTTTCTTT
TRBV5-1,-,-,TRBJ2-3,CASSPAGSTDTQYF,TGCGCCAGCAGCCCGGCAGGGAGCACAGATACGCAGTATTTT
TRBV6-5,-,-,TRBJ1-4,CASSPGKATNEKLFF,TGTGCCAGCAGCCCAGGGAAGGCAACTAATGAAAAACTGTTTTTT
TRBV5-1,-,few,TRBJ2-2,CASRDPGTRFDGLFF,TGCGCCAGCAGGGACCCCGGGACAAGGTTCGATGGTCTGTTTTTT
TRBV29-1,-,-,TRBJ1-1,CSGWGGEGNTEAFF,TGCAGCGGCTGGGGGGGGGAAGGGAACACTGAAGCTTTCTTT
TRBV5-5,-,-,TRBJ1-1,CASSSHEPGRLNTEAFF,TGTGCCAGCAGCTCCCATGAACCGGGCAGATTGAACACTGAAGCTTTCTTT
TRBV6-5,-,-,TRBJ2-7,CASSNQVEQYF,TGTGCCAGCAGTAACCAGGTCGAGCAGTACTTC
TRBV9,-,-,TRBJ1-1,CASSPNLNTEAFF,TGTGCCAGCAGCCCTAACCTGAACACTGAAGCTTTCTTT
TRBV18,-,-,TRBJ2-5,CASSPGLSQETQYF,TGTGCCAGCTCACCCGGTTTATCCCAAGAGACCCAGTACTTC
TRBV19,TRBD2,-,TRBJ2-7,CASSGWGGGEQYF,TGTGCCAGTAGCGGCTGGGGCGGGGGCGAGCAGTACTTC
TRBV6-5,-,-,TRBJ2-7,CASSLTVGYEQYF,TGTGCCAGCAGTCTAACGGTGGGCTACGAGCAGTACTTC
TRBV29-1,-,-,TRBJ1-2,CSVALLGRKETGGYTF,TGCAGCGTTGCCCTCCTTGGCAGGAAGGAAACGGGAGGCTACACCTTC
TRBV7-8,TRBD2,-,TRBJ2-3,CATKYGGDTQYF,TGTGCCACCAAATACGGGGGGGATACGCAGTATTTT
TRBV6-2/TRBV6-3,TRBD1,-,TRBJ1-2,CASSSPRDRVRYTF,TGTGCCAGCAGTTCCCCGCGGGACAGGGTTCGCTACACCTTC
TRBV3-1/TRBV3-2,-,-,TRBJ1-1,CASSLPGGPDTEAFF,TGTGCCAGCAGCCTACCGGGAGGGCCCGACACTGAAGCTTTCTTT
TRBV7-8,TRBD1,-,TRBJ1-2,CASSLTRQGDGYTF,TGTGCCAGCAGCTTAACAAGACAGGGTGATGGCTACACCTTC
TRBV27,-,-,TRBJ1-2,CASSPRGDYGYTF,TGTGCCAGCAGTCCCCGGGGTGACTATGGCTACACCTTC
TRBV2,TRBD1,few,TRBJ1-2,CASRRDSNYGYTF,TGTGCCAGCCGTCGGGACAGTAACTATGGCTACACCTTC
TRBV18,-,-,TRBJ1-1,CASSPLNGGGVNTEAFF,TGTGCCAGCTCACCCCTAAACGGAGGTGGGGTAAACACTGAAGCTTTCTTT
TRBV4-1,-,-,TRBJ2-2,CASSQRDGSRTGELFF,TGCGCCAGCAGCCAAAGGGACGGATCGAGGACCGGGGAGCTGTTTTTT
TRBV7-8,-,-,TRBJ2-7,CASSPERRAPGSYEQYF,TGTGCCAGCAGCCCAGAAAGGCGGGCCCCGGGCTCCTACGAGCAGTACTTC
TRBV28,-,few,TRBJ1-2,CASSLPGGIKTGYTF,TGTGCCAGCAGTTTACCCGGGGGCATAAAGACTGGCTACACCTTC
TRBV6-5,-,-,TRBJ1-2,CASRGLGQGGYTF,TGTGCCAGCAGGGGTCTGGGCCAAGGGGGCTACACCTTC
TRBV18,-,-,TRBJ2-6,CASSTVSTTSSSGANVLTF,TGTGCCAGCTCGACGGTGTCAACCACCTCAAGCTCTGGGGCCAACGTCCTGACTTTC
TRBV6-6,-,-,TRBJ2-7,CASSYLGQVYEQYF,TGTGCCAGCAGTTACCTGGGTCAGGTCTACGAGCAGTACTTC